Listed below are T cell receptor beta chains from one sample, sequenced in a study of a mutant IDH1 vaccine in newly diagnosed glioma. For these receptors, no antigen is known. Sequenced by immunoSEQ multiplex PCR; TCRdb stores in-frame clones only, minus some. The sample lists under 70,000 clones; approximately 80% were seen once. Source: PBMCs, taken from a glioma patient whose treatment included an IDH1 peptide vaccine. The receptors here all came from a man in his late teens or twenties with glioma. The CDR3 runs from the conserved cysteine through the conserved F or W. Each record gives: clone size, V gene, CDR3 length, J gene, D gene, CDR3 protein, CDR3 DNA. The D gene is left open where the match is weak. Clone size is stated in some rows and not others, as once, few, many or a class when expanded.

NA,TRBV19,15,TRBJ1-1,NA,CASSFGWGPNTEAFF,TGTGCCAGTAGCTTCGGGTGGGGTCCGAACACTGAAGCTTTCTTT
NA,TRBV6-5,16,TRBJ2-7,NA,CASSYSATAATYEQYF,TGTGCCAGCAGTTACTCGGCCACCGCGGCAACCTACGAGCAGTACTTC
few,TRBV29-1,13,TRBJ1-5,NA,CSVRQGYNQPQHF,TGCAGCGTCAGGCAGGGGTACAATCAGCCCCAGCATTTT
NA,TRBV27,12,TRBJ1-1,TRBD1,CAPDRGSTEAFF,TGTGCCCCGGACAGGGGGAGCACTGAAGCTTTCTTT
NA,TRBV5-1,16,TRBJ2-3,NA,CASSLADFPSTDTQYF,TGCGCCAGCAGCTTGGCCGATTTTCCTAGCACAGATACGCAGTATTTT
few,TRBV6-1,12,TRBJ1-5,NA,CASMGGLQPQHF,TGTGCCAGCATGGGGGGCTTGCAGCCCCAGCATTTT
NA,TRBV5-4,12,TRBJ1-1,TRBD1,CASSQQGKEAFF,TGTGCCAGCAGCCAACAGGGGAAGGAGGCTTTCTTT
NA,TRBV27,15,TRBJ2-5,NA,CASMERDPRGETQYF,TGTGCCAGCATGGAGCGGGATCCCAGGGGGGAGACCCAGTACTTC
NA,TRBV9,14,TRBJ1-1,TRBD1,CASSPRDRGPEAFF,TGTGCCAGCAGCCCGCGGGACAGGGGGCCTGAAGCTTTCTTT
NA,TRBV5-1,15,TRBJ1-2,TRBD1,CASSLGQGASYGYTF,TGCGCCAGCAGCTTGGGACAGGGGGCCAGCTATGGCTACACCTTC
NA,TRBV5-1,15,TRBJ1-6,TRBD1,CASSSSGGNNSPLHF,TGCGCCAGCAGCTCCTCAGGGGGAAATAATTCACCCCTCCACTTT
NA,TRBV18,16,TRBJ2-6,NA,CASSPPPGAGANVLTF,TGTGCCAGCTCACCACCACCAGGGGCTGGGGCCAACGTCCTGACTTTC
NA,TRBV19,16,TRBJ2-4,NA,CASSTWSGRAKNIQYF,TGTGCCAGTAGTACCTGGAGCGGACGAGCCAAAAACATTCAGTACTTC
NA,TRBV11-2,17,TRBJ2-7,NA,CASSLTDRPGLHYEQYF,TGTGCCAGCAGCTTAACAGATCGACCGGGACTTCACTACGAGCAGTACTTC
NA,TRBV5-4,18,TRBJ1-1,TRBD1,CASSAGLRTGKSRTEAFF,TGTGCCAGCAGCGCAGGACTAAGGACAGGGAAATCGAGGACTGAAGCTTTCTTT
NA,TRBV12-5,16,TRBJ2-7,NA,CASALGPGTRKYEQYF,TGTGCTAGTGCCCTAGGGCCGGGGACGAGGAAATACGAGCAGTACTTC
NA,TRBV27,17,TRBJ2-2,TRBD1,CASTPGQGMEWAGELFF,TGTGCCAGCACCCCGGGACAGGGGATGGAGTGGGCCGGGGAGCTGTTTTTT
NA,TRBV18,14,TRBJ1-2,NA,CASSPGANAHGYTF,TGTGCCAGCTCACCCGGGGCCAACGCACATGGCTACACCTTC
NA,TRBV7-2,17,TRBJ2-7,NA,CASSLGFLGTSHYEQYF,TGTGCCAGCAGCTTAGGTTTTCTGGGGACCTCCCACTACGAGCAGTACTTC
NA,TRBV30,12,TRBJ2-7,NA,CAWSPRSYEQYF,TGTGCCTGGAGTCCCAGGTCCTACGAGCAGTACTTC
NA,TRBV14,15,TRBJ2-7,TRBD1,CASSQGQGWTYEQYF,TGTGCCAGCAGCCAAGGACAGGGGTGGACCTACGAGCAGTACTTC
NA,TRBV7-9,14,TRBJ2-7,NA,CASSLTSSYYEQYF,TGTGCCAGCAGCTTAACTAGTTCTTACTACGAGCAGTACTTC
NA,TRBV12-5,16,TRBJ2-4,TRBD1,CASALQGAVAKNIQYF,TGTGCTAGTGCCTTACAGGGGGCAGTAGCCAAAAACATTCAGTACTTC
NA,TRBV29-1,16,TRBJ2-1,TRBD1,CSVGNKTGVSYNEQFF,TGCAGCGTTGGAAACAAGACAGGGGTCTCCTACAATGAGCAGTTCTTC
NA,TRBV5-1,15,TRBJ2-3,NA,CASSPATTFTDTQYF,TGCGCCAGCAGCCCCGCCACCACATTCACAGATACGCAGTATTTT
NA,TRBV29-1,14,TRBJ2-3,NA,CSVAQGSSTDTQYF,TGCAGCGTGGCACAGGGCTCGAGCACAGATACGCAGTATTTT
NA,TRBV15,16,TRBJ1-6,NA,CATSRAPASYNSPLHF,TGTGCCACCAGCAGAGCCCCCGCCAGTTATAATTCACCCCTCCACTTT
NA,TRBV29-1,13,TRBJ1-2,NA,CSVEWGFVYGYTF,TGCAGCGTTGAATGGGGGTTCGTCTATGGCTACACCTTC